These T cell receptor beta chains were read from a single sample in a study of T cell changes during pregnancy in multiple sclerosis. Measured with immunoSEQ multiplex PCR; TCRdb has only the in-frame clones, and not every one. The sample has approximately 15,000 clones; roughly 83% are singletons. Sequences were derived from CD8+ T cells from peripheral blood mononuclear cells, sampled in the third trimester of pregnancy. Receptors were obtained from a female donor in good health, enrolled as a control in a pregnancy study. CDR3s leave out the opening cysteine and the closing phenylalanine or tryptophan. The size of a clone is reported for some rows only, either as once, few or many, or as a class for expanded clones.

j_call	clone_size	cdr3_length	v_call	cdr3_aa
TRBJ1-2	NA	13	TRBV14	ASSQSGYGNYGYT
TRBJ1-3	NA	11	TRBV7-9	ASSQGSGNTIY
TRBJ1-1	NA	12	TRBV6-5	ASSSMGQTLEAF
TRBJ1-5	NA	13	TRBV6-5	ASSPGSGTKQPQH
TRBJ1-5	few	13	TRBV6-4	ASSLSGLGNQPQH
TRBJ2-5	NA	12	TRBV14	ASSPGTGEETQY
TRBJ2-7	NA	13	TRBV27	ASTQMTGSAYEQY
TRBJ2-5	few	11	TRBV6-5	ASTPDRVETQY
TRBJ2-5	NA	14	TRBV4-1	ASSPRGAGAQETQY
TRBJ2-7	NA	12	TRBV13	ASSVMGQGYEQY
TRBJ2-1	NA	16	TRBV5-6	ASSPGLAGVKSYNEQF
TRBJ2-7	once	13	TRBV7-9	ASSHDRDRRLEQY
TRBJ2-1	once	12	TRBV11-2	ASRPGGGLNEQF
TRBJ2-1	medium-sized	16	TRBV21-1	ASSKGRIRGNSYNEQF
TRBJ2-3	NA	16	TRBV9	ASSVSGTSGGSTDTQY
TRBJ2-3	NA	13	TRBV10-3	AIRAGDVSTDTQY
TRBJ1-5	NA	12	TRBV19	ASSVRDSNQPQH
TRBJ2-7	NA	10	TRBV30	AWAGTYYEQY
TRBJ2-3	NA	12	TRBV6-6	ASSLTSAADTQY
TRBJ1-1	few	14	TRBV5-1	ASSVSGTGMNTEAF
TRBJ1-1	NA	13	TRBV12-5	ASGPHLPRNTEAF
TRBJ2-7	NA	16	TRBV5-1	ASSSGTGTTSGAYEQY
TRBJ2-7	NA	13	TRBV7-9	ASSLRLAPRDEQY
TRBJ2-6	NA	12	TRBV29-1	SARDSSGANVLT
TRBJ2-7	NA	12	TRBV9	ASSVDSPSYEQY
TRBJ2-7	NA	12	TRBV7-6	ASSLGEGGYEQY
TRBJ2-7	NA	13	TRBV11-2	ASSLVSEHSYEQY
TRBJ2-1	NA	13	TRBV19	ASSIVQGGGNEQF
TRBJ1-2	NA	11	TRBV6-5	ASSPDGNYGYT
TRBJ2-2	once	13	TRBV6-5	ASSPRAGNTGELF
TRBJ1-1	few	12	TRBV19	ASSISSQAVEAF
TRBJ2-3	NA	14	TRBV18	ASSPEEGHGTDTQY
TRBJ2-5	few	15	TRBV9	ASSVLTGASGQETQY
TRBJ2-7	NA	11	TRBV7-9	ASSLGRGYEQY
TRBJ2-3	NA	14	TRBV15	ATSSASGVSTDTQY
TRBJ2-7	NA	13	TRBV4-1	ASSLQRTATYEQY
TRBJ2-1	NA	13	TRBV27	ASRTAGGPYNEQF
TRBJ2-1	NA	11	TRBV7-7	ASSYDSYNEQF
TRBJ2-3	NA	14	TRBV14	ASSQEDGGNTDTQY
TRBJ2-7	NA	14	TRBV27	ASSPSGGLATYEQY
TRBJ1-1	NA	10	TRBV4-1	ASSQLHTEAF